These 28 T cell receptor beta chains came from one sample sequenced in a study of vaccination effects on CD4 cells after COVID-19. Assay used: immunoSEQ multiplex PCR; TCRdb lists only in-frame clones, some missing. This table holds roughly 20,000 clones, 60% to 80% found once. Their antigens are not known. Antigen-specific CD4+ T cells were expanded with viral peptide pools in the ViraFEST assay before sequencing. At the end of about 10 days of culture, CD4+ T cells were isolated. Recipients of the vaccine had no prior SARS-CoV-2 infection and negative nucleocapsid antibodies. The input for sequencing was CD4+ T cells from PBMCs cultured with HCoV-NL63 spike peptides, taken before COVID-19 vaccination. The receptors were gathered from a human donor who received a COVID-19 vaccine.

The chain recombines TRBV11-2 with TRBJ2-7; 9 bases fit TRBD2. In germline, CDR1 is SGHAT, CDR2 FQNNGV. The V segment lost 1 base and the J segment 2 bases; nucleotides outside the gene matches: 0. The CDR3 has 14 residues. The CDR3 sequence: CASSLVAGAYEQYF. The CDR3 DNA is TGTGCCAGCAGCTTAGTAGCGGGGGCCTACGAGCAGTACTTC. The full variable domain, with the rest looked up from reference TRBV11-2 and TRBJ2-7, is EAGVAQSPRYKIIEKRQSVAFWCNPISGHATLYWYQQILGQGPKLLIQFQNNGVVDDSQLPKDRFSAERLKGVDSTLKIQPAKLEDSAVYLCASSLVAGAYEQYFGPGTRLTVT.

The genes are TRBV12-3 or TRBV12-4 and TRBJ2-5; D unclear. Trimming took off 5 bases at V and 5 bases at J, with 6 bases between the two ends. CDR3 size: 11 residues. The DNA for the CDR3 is TGTGCCAGCAGTACACGTGAGACCCAGTACTTC. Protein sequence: CASSTRETQYF.

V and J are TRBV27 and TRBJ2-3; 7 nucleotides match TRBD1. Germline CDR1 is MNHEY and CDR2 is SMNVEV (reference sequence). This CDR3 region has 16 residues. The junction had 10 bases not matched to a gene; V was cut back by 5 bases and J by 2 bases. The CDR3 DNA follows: TGTGCCAGCAGTCCACGGGACAGAAGGCTCACAGATACGCAGTATTTT. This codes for CASSPRDRRLTDTQYF.

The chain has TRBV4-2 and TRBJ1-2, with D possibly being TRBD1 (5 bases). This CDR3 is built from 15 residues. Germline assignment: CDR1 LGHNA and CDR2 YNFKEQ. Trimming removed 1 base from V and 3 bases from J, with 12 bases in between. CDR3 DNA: TGTGCCAGCAGCCAAGTCACCCAGGGCTACTATGGCTACACCTTC. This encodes CASSQVTQGYYGYTF.

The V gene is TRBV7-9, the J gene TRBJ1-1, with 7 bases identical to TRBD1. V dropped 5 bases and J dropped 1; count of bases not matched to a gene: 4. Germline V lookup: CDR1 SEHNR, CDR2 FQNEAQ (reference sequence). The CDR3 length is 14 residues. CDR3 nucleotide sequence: TGTGCCAGCAGCCCGACAGGGCCGAACACTGAAGCTTTCTTT. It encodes CASSPTGPNTEAFF.

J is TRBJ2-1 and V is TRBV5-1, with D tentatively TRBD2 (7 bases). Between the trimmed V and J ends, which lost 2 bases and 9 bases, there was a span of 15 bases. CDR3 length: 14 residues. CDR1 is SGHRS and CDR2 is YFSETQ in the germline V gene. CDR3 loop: CASSFFGGASEQFF. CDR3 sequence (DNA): TGCGCCAGCAGCTTTTTTGGGGGGGCAAGTGAGCAGTTCTTC. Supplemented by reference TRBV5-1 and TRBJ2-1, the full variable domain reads KAGVTQTPRYLIKTRGQQVTLSCSPISGHRSVSWYQQTPGQGLQFLFEYFSETQRNKGNFPGRFSGRQFSNSRSEMNVSTLELGDSALYLCASSFFGGASEQFFGPGTRLTVL.

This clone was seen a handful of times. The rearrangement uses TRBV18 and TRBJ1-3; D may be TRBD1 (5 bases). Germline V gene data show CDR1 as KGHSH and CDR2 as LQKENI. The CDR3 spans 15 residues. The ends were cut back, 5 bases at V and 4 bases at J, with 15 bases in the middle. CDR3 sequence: CASSAGTVEGNTIYF. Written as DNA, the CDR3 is TGTGCCAGCTCAGCAGGGACGGTGGAAGGAAACACCATATATTTT.

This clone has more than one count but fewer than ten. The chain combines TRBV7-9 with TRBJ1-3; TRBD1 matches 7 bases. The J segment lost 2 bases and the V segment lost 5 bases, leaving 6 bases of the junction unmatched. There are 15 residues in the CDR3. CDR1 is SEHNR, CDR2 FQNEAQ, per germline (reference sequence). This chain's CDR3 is CASSLQGGTGNTIYF. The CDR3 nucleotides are TGTGCCAGCAGCCTGCAGGGGGGGACTGGAAACACCATATATTTT.

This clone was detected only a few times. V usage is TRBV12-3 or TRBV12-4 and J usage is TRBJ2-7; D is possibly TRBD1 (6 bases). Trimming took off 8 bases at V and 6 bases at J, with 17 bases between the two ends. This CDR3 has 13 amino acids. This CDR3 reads CASSGTLTLEQYF. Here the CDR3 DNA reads TGTGCCAGCTCCGGGACATTAACCCTCGAGCAGTACTTC.

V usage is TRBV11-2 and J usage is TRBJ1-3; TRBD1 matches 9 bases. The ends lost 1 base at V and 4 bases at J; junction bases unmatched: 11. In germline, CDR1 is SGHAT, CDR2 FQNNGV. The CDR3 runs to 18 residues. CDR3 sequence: CASSLGNYRGQYGNTIYF. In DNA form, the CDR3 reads TGTGCCAGCAGCTTAGGAAATTACAGGGGGCAATACGGAAACACCATATATTTT.

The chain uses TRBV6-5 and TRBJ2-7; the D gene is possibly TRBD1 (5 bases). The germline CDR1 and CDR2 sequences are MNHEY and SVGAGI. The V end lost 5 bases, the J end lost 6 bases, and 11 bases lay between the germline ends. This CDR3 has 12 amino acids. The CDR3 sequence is CASSLGQGEQYF. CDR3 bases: TGTGCCAGCAGTCTGGGGCAGGGCGAGCAGTACTTC.

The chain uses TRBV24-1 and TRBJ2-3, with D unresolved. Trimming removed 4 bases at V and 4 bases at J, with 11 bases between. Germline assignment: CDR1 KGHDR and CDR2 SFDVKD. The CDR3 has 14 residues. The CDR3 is CATSDHSLADTQYF. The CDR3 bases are TGTGCCACCAGTGACCATTCTCTGGCAGATACGCAGTATTTT.

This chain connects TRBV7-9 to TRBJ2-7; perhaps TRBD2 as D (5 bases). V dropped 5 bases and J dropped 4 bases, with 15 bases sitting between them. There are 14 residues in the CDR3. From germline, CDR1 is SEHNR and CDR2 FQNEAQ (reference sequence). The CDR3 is CASSARGSGYEQYF. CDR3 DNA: TGTGCCAGCAGCGCTCGGGGAAGTGGGTACGAGCAGTACTTC.

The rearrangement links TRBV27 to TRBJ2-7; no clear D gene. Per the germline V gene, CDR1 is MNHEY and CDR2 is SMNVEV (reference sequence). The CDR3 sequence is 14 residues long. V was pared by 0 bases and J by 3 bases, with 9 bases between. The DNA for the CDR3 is TGTGCCAGCAGTTTATCAGGGTCTATCTACGAGCAGTACTTC. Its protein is CASSLSGSIYEQYF.

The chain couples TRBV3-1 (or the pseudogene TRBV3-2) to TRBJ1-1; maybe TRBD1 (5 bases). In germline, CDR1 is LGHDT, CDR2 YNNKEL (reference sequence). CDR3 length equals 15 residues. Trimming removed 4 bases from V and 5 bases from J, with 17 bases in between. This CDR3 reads CASSPASGAGTEAFF. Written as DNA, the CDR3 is TGTGCCAGCAGCCCAGCGTCCGGGGCTGGGACTGAAGCTTTCTTT.

The CDR3 protein is CASSSGQTSNQPQHF. The CDR3 nucleotides are TGTGCCAGCAGTTCAGGACAGACTAGCAATCAGCCCCAGCATTTT. The rearrangement links TRBV27 to TRBJ1-5; a weak D match, TRBD1 (6 bases). V lost 4 bases and J lost 0, with 10 bases in between. The germline V gene has CDR1 MNHEY and CDR2 SMNVEV (reference sequence). The CDR3 runs to 15 residues.

The CDR3 sequence: CASSPTSGDTQYF. As DNA, the CDR3 is TGTGCCAGCTCACCAACTAGCGGGGATACGCAGTATTTT. The rearrangement links TRBV18 to TRBJ2-3, with TRBD2 identical over 9 bases. Germline assignment: CDR1 KGHSH and CDR2 LQKENI. Trimming took 2 bases from V and 6 from J; bases not matched to a gene: 0. This CDR3 spans 13 amino acids.

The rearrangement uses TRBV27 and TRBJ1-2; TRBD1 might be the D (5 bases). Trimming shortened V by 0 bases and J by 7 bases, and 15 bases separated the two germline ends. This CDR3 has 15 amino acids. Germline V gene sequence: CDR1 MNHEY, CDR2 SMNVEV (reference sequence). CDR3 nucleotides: TGTGCCAGCAGTTTATCGTATGACCCGGGGGGTGGCTACACCTTC. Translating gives CASSLSYDPGGGYTF.

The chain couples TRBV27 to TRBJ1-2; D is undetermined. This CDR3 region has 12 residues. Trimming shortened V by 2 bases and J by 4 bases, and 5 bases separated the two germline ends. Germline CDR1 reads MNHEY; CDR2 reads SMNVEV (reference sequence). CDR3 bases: TGTGCCAGCAGTTTACGGGGCTATGGCTACACCTTC. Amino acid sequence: CASSLRGYGYTF.

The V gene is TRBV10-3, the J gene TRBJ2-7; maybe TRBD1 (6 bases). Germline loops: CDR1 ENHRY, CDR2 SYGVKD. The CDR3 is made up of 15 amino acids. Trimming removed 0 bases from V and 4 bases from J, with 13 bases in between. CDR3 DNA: TGTGCCATCAGTGAGTCCCCAGGGGTCGGGTACGAGCAGTACTTC. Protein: CAISESPGVGYEQYF.

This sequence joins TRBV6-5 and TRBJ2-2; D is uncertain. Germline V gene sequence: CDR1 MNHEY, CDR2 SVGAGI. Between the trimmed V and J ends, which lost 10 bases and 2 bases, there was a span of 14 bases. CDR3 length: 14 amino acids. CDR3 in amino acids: CATIVGSNTGELFF. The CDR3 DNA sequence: TGTGCCACTATAGTGGGATCTAACACCGGGGAGCTGTTTTTT.

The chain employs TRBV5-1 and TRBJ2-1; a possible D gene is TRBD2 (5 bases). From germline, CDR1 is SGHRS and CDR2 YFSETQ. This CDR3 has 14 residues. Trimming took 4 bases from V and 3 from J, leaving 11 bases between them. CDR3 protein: CASSQTSGYNEQFF. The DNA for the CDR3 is TGCGCCAGCAGCCAGACCAGCGGCTACAATGAGCAGTTCTTC.

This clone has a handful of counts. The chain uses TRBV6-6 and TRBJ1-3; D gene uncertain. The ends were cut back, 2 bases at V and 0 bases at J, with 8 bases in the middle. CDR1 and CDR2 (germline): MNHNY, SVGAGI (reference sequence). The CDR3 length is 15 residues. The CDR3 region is CASSYEWSSGNTIYF. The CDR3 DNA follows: TGTGCCAGCAGTTACGAATGGAGCTCTGGAAACACCATATATTTT.

CDR3 residues: CASSYRQGYTEAFF. In nucleotides, the CDR3 is TGTGCCAGCAGTTACCGCCAGGGCTACACTGAAGCTTTCTTT. The genes are TRBV6-5 and TRBJ1-1; D is perhaps TRBD1 (5 bases). The germline V and J ends were trimmed by 2 bases and 3 bases, with 10 bases remaining between them. The CDR3 has 14 residues. Germline V CDR1 and CDR2: MNHEY, SVGAGI.

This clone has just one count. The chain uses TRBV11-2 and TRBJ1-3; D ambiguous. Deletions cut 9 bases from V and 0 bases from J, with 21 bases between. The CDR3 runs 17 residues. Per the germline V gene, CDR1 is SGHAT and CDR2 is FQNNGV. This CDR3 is CASVRNGFRSSGNTIYF. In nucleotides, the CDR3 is TGTGCCAGTGTCCGGAATGGGTTTAGGAGCTCTGGAAACACCATATATTTT.

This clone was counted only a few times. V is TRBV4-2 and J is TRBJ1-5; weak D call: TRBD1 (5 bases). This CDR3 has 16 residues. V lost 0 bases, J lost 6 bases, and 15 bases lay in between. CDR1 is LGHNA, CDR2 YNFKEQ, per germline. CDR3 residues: CASSQDFVSGGQPQHF. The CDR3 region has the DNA TGTGCCAGCAGCCAAGATTTCGTGAGTGGGGGTCAGCCCCAGCATTTT.

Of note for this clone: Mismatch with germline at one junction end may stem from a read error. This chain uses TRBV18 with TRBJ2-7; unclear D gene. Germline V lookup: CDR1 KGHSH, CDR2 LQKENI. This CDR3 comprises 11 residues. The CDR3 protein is CASSPSDEQYF. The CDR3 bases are TGTGCCAGCTCACCCTCCGACGAGCAGTACTTC.

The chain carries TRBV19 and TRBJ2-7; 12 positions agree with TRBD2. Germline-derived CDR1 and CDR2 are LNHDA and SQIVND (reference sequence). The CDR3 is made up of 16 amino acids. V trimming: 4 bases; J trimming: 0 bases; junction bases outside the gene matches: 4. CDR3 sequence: CASSTPTSGSSYEQYF. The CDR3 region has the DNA TGTGCCAGTAGTACGCCGACTAGCGGGAGCTCCTACGAGCAGTACTTC.